The 2 T cell receptor beta chains listed next were all sequenced from one sample in a study of tumor-infiltrating lymphocytes in primary liver carcinoma. Germline DNA was extracted alongside blood RNA, which was obtained from unsorted whole blood. The authors made TCR beta cDNA from about 500 ng total RNA with a constant-region primer. Three nested multiplex PCR rounds of slightly modified ARM-PCR generated TCR beta libraries. TRBV1-TRBV30 forward primers paired with a C-beta reverse primer drove the first two PCR rounds, ten to eleven cycles each. TCRdb recomputed calls from the multiplex PCR reads with MiXCR, one row per CDR3 protein. The data contain about 300,000 distinct CDR3 sequences, about 62% of them singletons. The sequenced material came from peripheral blood. The receptors shown here come from a man between 35 and 55 years old with primary liver carcinoma and hepatitis B virus infection.

This clonotype was seen repeatedly, ten times or more. The V and J genes are TRBV4-1 and TRBJ2-7, with TRBD1 as a possible D gene (6 bases). Germline V gives CDR1 MGHRA, CDR2 YSYEKL. CDR3 length: 14 amino acids. Trimming shortened V by 4 bases and J by 2 bases, and 12 bases separated the two germline ends. CDR3 coding DNA: TGCGCCAGCAGCCCCTCGGACAGTACCTACGAGCAGTACTTC. Translation gives CASSPSDSTYEQYF.

A word on this clonotype: Just one base apart from a much larger clone, this may be a read error. The rearrangement joins TRBV4-2 to TRBJ1-3, with D possibly matching TRBD1 (6 bases). Germline values: CDR1 LGHNA, CDR2 YNFKEQ. This CDR3 has 13 residues. The CDR3 sequence is CTSSRPGANTIYF. For the CDR3, the DNA is TGCACCAGCAGCCGTCCGGGGGCGAACACCATATATTTT.